The T cell receptor (beta chain) under discussion was sequenced for a study of control samples from healthy donors and cancer patients (dated by TCRdb to 2018 to 2021). The method was the immunoSEQ multiplex PCR assay. In TCRdb, the immuneACCESS table is reduced to in-frame sequences with V and J assigned. These tables do not hold every clone; where another copy was compared, an unresolved V gene accounts for under half, and the others remain unexplained. The sample yields 50,000 or so clones; approximately 94% were counted once. Of the sample, roughly 0.99% is held by the ten largest clones. To note about this clone: The antigen it binds to is not known. No base quality information exists; no much larger clone differs at one position.

Source material: blood. The clonotype was recovered from a woman under 30 in good health.

The sequenced DNA: TGTGCCAGCAGTCCGGTTAACCCCTACGAGCAGTACTTC. Translated, this is CASSPVNPYEQYF. In this chain, TRBV6-5 is recombined with TRBJ2-7, with the D gene call left open. From the cysteine up to the phenylalanine, the CDR3 has a length of 13 residues. Only the CDR3 DNA is retained, 39 bases long and in frame from the first base. Taken from the germline V gene, the CDR1 and CDR2 loops are MNHEY and SVGAGI. The junction carries 10 bases between V and J, which are trimmed by 5 bases and 2 bases respectively.